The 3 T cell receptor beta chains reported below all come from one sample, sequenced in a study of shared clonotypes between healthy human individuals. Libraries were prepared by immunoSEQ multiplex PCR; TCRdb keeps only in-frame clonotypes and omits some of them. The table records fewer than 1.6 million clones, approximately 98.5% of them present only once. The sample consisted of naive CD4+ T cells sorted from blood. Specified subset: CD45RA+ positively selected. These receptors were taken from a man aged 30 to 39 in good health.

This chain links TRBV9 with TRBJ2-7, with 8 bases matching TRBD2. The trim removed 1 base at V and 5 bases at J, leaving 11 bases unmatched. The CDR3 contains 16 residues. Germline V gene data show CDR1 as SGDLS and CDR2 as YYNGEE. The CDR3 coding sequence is TGTGCCAGCAGCGTAAACCCCCGGGAGGGCCAAAACGAGCAGTACTTC. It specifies CASSVNPREGQNEQYF.

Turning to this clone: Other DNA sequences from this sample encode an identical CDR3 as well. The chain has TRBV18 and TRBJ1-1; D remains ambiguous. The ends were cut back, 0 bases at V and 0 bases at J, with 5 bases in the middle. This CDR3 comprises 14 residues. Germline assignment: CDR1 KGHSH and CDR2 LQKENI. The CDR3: CASSPPSVNTEAFF. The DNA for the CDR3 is TGTGCCAGCTCACCACCAAGCGTGAACACTGAAGCTTTCTTT.

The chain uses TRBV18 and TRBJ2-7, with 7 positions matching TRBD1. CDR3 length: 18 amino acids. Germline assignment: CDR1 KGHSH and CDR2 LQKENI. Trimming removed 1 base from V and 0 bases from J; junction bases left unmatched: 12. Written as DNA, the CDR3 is TGTGCCAGCTCACCACTCAGTTCGGGACAGAAACACTCCTACGAGCAGTACTTC. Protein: CASSPLSSGQKHSYEQYF.